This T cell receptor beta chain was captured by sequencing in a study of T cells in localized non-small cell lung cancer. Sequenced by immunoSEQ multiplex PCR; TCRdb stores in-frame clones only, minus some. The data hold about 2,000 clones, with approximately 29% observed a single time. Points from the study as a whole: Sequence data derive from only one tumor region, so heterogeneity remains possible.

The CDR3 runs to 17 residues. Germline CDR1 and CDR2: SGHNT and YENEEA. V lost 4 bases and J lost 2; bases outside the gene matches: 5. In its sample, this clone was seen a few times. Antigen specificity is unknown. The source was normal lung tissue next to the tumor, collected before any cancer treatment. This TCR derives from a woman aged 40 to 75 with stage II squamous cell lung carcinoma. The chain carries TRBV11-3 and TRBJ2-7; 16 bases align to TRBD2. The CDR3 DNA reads TGTGCCAGCAGCTCTCCCGGGACTAGCGGGAGGGCCTACGAGCAGTACTTC. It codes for CASSSPGTSGRAYEQYF.